The present entry profiles one T cell receptor beta chain with its context. Its antigen is undetermined. This CDR3 spans 13 amino acids. Trimming cost V 3 bases and J 9 bases, with 12 bases left between them. The V gene's germline CDR1 is SGHNT and CDR2 YENEEA. The data belong to a study of post-analysis software for immune sequencing data. Study-level information: Secondary progressive, relapsing-remitting and progressive-relapsing multiple sclerosis were among the included disease courses. General study findings and limits: In patients, TRBV5-6, TRBV5-1 and TRBV20-1 belonged to five TRBV segments found more frequently than in controls.

The library was made from cDNA and included unique molecular identifiers. TCRdb reprocessed the PCR reads via MiXCR and lists one record per CDR3 protein. The data contain around 700,000 distinct CDR3 sequences, approximately 60% of them singletons. The receptor's source is a girl aged 2-15 years with multiple sclerosis. Sequenced sample: blood. This rearrangement joins TRBV11-3 to TRBJ2-1, with D possibly TRBD1 on 6 matching bases. The CDR3 region has the DNA TGTGCCAGCAGCTTTGGAACAGGGAGTGAGCAGTTCTTC. The encoded protein is CASSFGTGSEQFF.